This T cell receptor (beta chain) was sequenced for a study of graft-versus-host responses after intestinal transplantation. Study summary: Among the recipients, all got anti-thymocyte globulin induction and then tacrolimus and steroids for approximately 3 years.

Regarding the study as a whole: Early after transplant, HvG declines were associated with peak levels of circulating GvH clones. Ileal or blood samples showed some GvH clones first, and such clones were also found in recipient marrow.

TCRdb's copy holds only in-frame clones and misses some; the assay was immunoSEQ multiplex PCR. Counted here are tens of thousands of clones, approximately 88% occurring once; the ten biggest clones make up 0.62%. About this clone: Its antigen is unidentified.

V shed 5 bases and J 4 bases; nucleotides not matched to a gene: 5. Germline V gene lookup returns CDR1 MNHEY and CDR2 SVGAGI. This CDR3 region has 15 residues. The TCR was taken from a human donor who was the organ donor for an intestinal transplant. The chain is built from TRBV6-5 and TRBJ1-5; the match to TRBD1 covers 10 bases. The sample in question was unstimulated CD4+ T cells sorted from spleen or lymph node cells, obtained before transplant. DNA for the CDR3: TGTGCCAGCAGTCCCGGGACAGGGGTAAATCAGCCCCAGCATTTT. This codes for CASSPGTGVNQPQHF.